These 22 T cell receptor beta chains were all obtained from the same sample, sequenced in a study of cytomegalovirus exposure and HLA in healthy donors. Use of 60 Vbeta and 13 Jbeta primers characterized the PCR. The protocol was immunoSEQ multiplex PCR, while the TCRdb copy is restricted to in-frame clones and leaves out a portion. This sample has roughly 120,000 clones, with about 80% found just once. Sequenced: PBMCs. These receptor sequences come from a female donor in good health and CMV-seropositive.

The CDR3 nucleotides are TGTGCCAGCAGCTTGGTCGGTGACAGGGCGGCAGATACGCAGTATTTT. As protein: CASSLVGDRAADTQYF. The V and J genes are TRBV5-6 and TRBJ2-3; 7 nucleotides agree with TRBD1. Germline V gives CDR1 SGHDT, CDR2 YYEEEE. Trimming removed 0 bases from V and 4 bases from J; junction bases left unmatched: 8. CDR3 length: 16 amino acids.

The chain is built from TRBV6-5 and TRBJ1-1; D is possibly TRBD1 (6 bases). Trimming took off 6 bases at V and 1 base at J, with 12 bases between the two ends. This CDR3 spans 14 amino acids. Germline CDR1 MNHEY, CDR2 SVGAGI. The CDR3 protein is CASSAGGANTEAFF. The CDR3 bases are TGTGCCAGCAGCGCCGGGGGGGCGAACACTGAAGCTTTCTTT.

CDR3 coding DNA: TGTGCCAGTAGTTATGACAGGCAGGGGTATGGCTACACCTTC. Translation gives CASSYDRQGYGYTF. The V and J genes are TRBV19 and TRBJ1-2, with D tentatively TRBD1 (6 bases). Per the germline V gene, CDR1 is LNHDA and CDR2 is SQIVND (reference sequence). Deletions cut 5 bases from V and 5 bases from J, with 15 bases between. This CDR3 contains 14 residues.

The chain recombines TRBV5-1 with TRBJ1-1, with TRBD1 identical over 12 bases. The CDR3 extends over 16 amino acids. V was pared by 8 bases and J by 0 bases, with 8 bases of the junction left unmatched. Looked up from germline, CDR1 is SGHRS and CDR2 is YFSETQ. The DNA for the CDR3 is TGCGCCAGTAGGCCGGGACAGGGGGCACTGAACACTGAAGCTTTCTTT. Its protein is CASRPGQGALNTEAFF.

The CDR3 DNA is TGTGCCATCAGTGAGCTCGACTGGTGGAACACCGGGGAGCTGTTTTTT. This sequence encodes CAISELDWWNTGELFF. The rearrangement uses TRBV10-3 and TRBJ2-2; D ambiguous. CDR1 is ENHRY, CDR2 SYGVKD, per germline. V lost 2 bases and J lost 1, with 11 bases in between. The CDR3 has 16 amino acids.

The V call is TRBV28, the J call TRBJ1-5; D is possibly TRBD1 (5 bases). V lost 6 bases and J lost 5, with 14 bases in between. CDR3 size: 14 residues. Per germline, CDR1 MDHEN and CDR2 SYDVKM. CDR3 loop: CASSRGGRDQPQHF. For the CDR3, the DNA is TGTGCCAGCAGCCGGGGGGGAAGGGATCAGCCCCAGCATTTT.

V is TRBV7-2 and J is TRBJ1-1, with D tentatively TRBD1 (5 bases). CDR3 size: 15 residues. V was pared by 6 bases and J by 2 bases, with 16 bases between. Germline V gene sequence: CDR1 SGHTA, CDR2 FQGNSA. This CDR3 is CASRLNPRTNTEAFF. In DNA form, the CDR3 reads TGTGCCAGCAGGTTAAACCCGCGGACAAACACTGAAGCTTTCTTT. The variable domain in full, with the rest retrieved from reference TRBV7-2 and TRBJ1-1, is GAGVSQSPSNKVTEKGKDVELRCDPISGHTALYWYRQSLGQGLEFLIYFQGNSAPDKSGLPSDRFSAERTGGSVSTLTIQRTQQEDSAVYLCASRLNPRTNTEAFFGQGTRLTVV.

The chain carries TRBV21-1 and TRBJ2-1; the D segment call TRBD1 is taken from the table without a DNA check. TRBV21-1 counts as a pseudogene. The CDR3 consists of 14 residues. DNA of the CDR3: TGTGCCAGCAGCACCCACAGGGTTAGGAATGAGCAGTTCTTC. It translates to CASSTHRVRNEQFF.

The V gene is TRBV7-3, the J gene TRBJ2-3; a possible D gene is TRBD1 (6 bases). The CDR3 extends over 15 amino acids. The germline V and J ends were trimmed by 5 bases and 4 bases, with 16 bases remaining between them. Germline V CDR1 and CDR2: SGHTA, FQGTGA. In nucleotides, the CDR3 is TGTGCCAGCAGCAGAGCCCGGACAGACCCAGATACGCAGTATTTT. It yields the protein CASSRARTDPDTQYF.

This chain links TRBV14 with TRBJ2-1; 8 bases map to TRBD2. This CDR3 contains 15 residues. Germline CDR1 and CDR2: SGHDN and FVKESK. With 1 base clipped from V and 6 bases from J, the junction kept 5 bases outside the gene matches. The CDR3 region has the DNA TGTGCCAGCAGCCAAGCAGGGCTAGCGGGCAATGAGCAGTTCTTC. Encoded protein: CASSQAGLAGNEQFF.

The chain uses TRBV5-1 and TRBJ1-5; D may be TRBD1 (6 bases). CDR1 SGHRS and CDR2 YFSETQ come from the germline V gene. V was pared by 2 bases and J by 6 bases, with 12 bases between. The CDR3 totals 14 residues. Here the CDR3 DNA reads TGCGCCAGCAGCTTTCAAGGGGGTGGTCAGCCCCAGCATTTT. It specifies CASSFQGGGQPQHF.

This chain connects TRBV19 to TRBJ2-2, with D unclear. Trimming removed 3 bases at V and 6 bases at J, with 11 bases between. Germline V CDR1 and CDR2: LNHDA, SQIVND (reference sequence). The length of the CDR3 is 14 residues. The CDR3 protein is CASSIERNSGELFF. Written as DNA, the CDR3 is TGTGCCAGTAGTATCGAGAGAAACTCCGGGGAGCTGTTTTTT.

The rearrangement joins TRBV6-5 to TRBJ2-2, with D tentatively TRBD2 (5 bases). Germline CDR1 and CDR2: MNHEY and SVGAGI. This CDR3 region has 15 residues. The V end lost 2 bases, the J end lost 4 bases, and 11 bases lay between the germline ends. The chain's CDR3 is CASSYEGSFTGELFF. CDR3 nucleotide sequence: TGTGCCAGCAGTTACGAGGGATCCTTCACCGGGGAGCTGTTTTTT.

The CDR3: CASSLDRGPGGYTF. As DNA, the CDR3 is TGTGCCAGCAGCTTAGACAGGGGGCCTGGAGGCTACACCTTC. The V call is TRBV11-2, the J call TRBJ1-2, with 8 nucleotides matching TRBD1. The CDR3 has 14 amino acids. V gave up 0 bases and J gave up 8 bases; unmatched junction bases: 5. From germline, CDR1 is SGHAT and CDR2 FQNNGV.

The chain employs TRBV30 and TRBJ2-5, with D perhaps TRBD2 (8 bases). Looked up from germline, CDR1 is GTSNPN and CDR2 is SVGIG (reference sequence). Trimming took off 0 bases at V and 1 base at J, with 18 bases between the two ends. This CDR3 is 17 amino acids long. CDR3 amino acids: CAWSVHGRGPLQETQYF. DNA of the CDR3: TGTGCCTGGAGTGTACACGGGAGGGGGCCCCTCCAAGAGACCCAGTACTTC.

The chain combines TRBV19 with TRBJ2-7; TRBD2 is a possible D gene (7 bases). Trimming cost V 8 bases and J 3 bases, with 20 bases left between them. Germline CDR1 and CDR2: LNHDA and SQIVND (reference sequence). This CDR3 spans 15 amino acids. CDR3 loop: CASGSLGGGVYEQYF. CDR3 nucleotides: TGTGCCAGTGGCTCCCTGGGCGGGGGCGTCTACGAGCAGTACTTC.

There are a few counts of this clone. Written as DNA, the CDR3 is TGTGCCAGCAGTTACACGGACAGAGGTCAGCCCCAGCATTTT. This sequence encodes CASSYTDRGQPQHF. The chain combines TRBV6-6 with TRBJ1-5; possible D gene TRBD1, 6 bases. Trimming took off 2 bases at V and 6 bases at J, with 11 bases between the two ends. CDR1 MNHNY and CDR2 SVGAGI come from the germline V gene (reference sequence). The CDR3 consists of 14 residues.

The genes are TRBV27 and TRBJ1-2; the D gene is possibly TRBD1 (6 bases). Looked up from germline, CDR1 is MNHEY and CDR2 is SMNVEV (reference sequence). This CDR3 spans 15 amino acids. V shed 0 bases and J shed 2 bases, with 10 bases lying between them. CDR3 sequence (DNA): TGTGCCAGCAGTTTATCGGGGGGGCCGAACTATGGCTACACCTTC. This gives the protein CASSLSGGPNYGYTF.

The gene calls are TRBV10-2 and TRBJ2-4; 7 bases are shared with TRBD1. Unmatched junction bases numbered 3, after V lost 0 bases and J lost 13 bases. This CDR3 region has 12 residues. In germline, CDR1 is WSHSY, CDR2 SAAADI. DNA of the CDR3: TGCGCCAGCAGTGAGTCTAGGGGGCGGCAGTACTTC. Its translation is CASSESRGRQYF.

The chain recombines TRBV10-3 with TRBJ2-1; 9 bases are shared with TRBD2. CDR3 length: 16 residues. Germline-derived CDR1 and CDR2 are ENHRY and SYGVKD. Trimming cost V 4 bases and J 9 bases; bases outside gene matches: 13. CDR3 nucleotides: TGTGCCATCAGTGCACCTGGAGCGGGGGGCCAGAGTGAGCAGTTCTTC. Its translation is CAISAPGAGGQSEQFF.

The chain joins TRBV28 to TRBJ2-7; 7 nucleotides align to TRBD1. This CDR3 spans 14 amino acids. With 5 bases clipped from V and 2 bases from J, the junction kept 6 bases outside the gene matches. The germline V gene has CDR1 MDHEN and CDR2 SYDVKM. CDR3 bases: TGTGCCAGCAGTCCGGGACAGTCTCCCTACGAGCAGTACTTC. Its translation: CASSPGQSPYEQYF.

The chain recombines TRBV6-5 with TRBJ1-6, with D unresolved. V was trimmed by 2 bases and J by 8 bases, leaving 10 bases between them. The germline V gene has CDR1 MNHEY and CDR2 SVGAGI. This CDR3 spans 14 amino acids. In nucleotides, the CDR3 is TGTGCCAGCAGTTACAGCTACGGGGATTCACCCCTCCACTTT. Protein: CASSYSYGDSPLHF.